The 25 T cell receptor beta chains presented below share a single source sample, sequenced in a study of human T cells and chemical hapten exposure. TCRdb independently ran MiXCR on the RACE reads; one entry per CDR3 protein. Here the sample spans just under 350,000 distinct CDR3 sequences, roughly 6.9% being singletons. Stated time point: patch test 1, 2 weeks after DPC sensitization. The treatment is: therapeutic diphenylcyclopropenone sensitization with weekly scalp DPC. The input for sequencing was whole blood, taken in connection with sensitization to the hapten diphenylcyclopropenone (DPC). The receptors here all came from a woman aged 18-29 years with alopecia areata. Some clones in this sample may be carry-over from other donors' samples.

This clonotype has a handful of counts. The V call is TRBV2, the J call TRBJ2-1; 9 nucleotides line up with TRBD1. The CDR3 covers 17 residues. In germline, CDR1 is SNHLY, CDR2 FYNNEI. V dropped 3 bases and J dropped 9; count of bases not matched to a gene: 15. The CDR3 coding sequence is TGTGCCAGCAGTGATGGGACAGGGTATGCTAAAGCTGGTGAGCAGTTCTTC. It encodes CASSDGTGYAKAGEQFF.

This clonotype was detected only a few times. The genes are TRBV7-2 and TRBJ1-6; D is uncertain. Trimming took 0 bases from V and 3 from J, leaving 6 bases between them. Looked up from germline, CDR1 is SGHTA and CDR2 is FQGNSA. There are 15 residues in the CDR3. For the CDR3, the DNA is TGTGCCAGCAGCTTAGCGGACGTCTATAATTCACCCCTCCACTTT. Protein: CASSLADVYNSPLHF.

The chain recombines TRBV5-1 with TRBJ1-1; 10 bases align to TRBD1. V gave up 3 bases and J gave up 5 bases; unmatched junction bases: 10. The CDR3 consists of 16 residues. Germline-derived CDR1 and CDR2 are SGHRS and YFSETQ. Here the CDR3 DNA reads TGCGCCAGCAGCTCCAGGGGGACAGGGGATGGGACTGAAGCTTTCTTT. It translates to CASSSRGTGDGTEAFF.

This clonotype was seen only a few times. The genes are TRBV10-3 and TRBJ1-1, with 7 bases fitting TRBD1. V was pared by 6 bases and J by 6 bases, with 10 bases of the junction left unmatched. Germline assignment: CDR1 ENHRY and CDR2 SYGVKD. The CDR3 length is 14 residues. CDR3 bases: TGTGCCATCAGAACCGAGACAGGGACCTCTGAAGCTTTCTTT. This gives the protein CAIRTETGTSEAFF.

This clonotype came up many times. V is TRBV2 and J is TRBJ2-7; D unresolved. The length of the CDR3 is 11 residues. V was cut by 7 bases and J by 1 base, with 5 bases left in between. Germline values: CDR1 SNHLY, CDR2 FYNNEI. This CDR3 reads CASIQSYEQYF. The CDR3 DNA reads TGTGCCAGCATACAGTCCTACGAGCAGTACTTC.

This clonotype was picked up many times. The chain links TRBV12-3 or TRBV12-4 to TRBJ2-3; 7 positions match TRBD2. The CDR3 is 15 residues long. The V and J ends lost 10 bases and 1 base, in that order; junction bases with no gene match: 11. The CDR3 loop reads CATRYSAGGTDTQYF. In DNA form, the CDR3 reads TGTGCCACCCGATATTCTGCGGGAGGCACAGATACGCAGTATTTT.

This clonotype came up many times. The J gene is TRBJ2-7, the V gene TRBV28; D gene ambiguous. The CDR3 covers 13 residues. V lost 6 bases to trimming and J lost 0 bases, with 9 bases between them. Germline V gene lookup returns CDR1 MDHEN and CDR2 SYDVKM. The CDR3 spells CASSLDGSYEQYF. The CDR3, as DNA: TGTGCCAGCAGCCTTGACGGCTCCTACGAGCAGTACTTC. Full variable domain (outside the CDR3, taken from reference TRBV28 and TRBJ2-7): DVKVTQSSRYLVKRTGEKVFLECVQDMDHENMFWYRQDPGLGLRLIYFSYDVKMKEKGDIPEGYSVSREKKERFSLILESASTNQTSMYLCASSLDGSYEQYFGPGTRLTVT.

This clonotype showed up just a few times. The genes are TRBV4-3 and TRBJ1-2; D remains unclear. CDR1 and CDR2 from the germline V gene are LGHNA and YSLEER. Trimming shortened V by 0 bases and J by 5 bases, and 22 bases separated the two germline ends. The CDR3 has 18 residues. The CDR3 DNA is TGCGCCAGCAGCCAAGACCTTAGTCAGGCGCGGCGCGGGTATGGCTACACCTTC. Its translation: CASSQDLSQARRGYGYTF.

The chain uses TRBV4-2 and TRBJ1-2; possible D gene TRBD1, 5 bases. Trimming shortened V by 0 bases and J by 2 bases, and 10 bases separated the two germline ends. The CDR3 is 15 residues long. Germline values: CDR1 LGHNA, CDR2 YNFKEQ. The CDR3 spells CASSQDLRTNYGYTF. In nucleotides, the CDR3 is TGTGCCAGCAGCCAAGATCTCCGGACAAACTATGGCTACACCTTC.

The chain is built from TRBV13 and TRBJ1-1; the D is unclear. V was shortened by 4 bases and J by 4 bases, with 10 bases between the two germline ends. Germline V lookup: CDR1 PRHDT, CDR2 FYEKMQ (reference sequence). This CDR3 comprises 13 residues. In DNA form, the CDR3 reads TGTGCCAGCAGCTCCCGGCCCGGCACTGAAGCTTTCTTT. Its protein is CASSSRPGTEAFF.

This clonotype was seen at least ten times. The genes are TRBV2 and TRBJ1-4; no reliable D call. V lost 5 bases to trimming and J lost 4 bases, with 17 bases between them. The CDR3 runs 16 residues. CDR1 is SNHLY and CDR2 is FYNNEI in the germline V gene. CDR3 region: CASSTPEQSYNEKLFF. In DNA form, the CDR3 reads TGTGCCAGCAGTACCCCCGAGCAGTCCTATAATGAAAAACTGTTTTTT.

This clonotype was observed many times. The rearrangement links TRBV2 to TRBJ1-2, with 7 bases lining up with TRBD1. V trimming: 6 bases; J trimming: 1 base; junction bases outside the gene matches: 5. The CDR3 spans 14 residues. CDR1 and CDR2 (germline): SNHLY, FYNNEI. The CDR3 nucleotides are TGTGCCAGCAGCCGGGACAGAAGTAACTATGGCTACACCTTC. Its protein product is CASSRDRSNYGYTF. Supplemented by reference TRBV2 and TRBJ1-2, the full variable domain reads EPEVTQTPSHQVTQMGQEVILRCVPISNHLYFYWYRQILGQKVEFLVSFYNNEISEKSEIFDDQFSVERPDGSNFTLKIRSTKLEDSAMYFCASSRDRSNYGYTFGSGTRLTVV.

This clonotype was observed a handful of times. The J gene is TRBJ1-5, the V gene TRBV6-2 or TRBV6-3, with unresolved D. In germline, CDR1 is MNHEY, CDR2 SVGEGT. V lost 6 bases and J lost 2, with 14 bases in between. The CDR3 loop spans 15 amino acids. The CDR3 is CASSPRRMGNQPQHF. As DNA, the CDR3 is TGTGCCAGCAGCCCCAGGAGGATGGGCAATCAGCCCCAGCATTTT.

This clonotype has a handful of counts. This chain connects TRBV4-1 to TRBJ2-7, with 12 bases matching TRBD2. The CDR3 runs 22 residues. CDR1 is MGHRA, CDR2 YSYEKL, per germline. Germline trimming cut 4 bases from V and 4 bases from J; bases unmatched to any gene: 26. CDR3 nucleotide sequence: TGCGCCAGCAGCCGCACAACACTAGCGGGGGGAAAGCTCTCTTCGAAAAGTTACGAGCAGTACTTC. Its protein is CASSRTTLAGGKLSSKSYEQYF.

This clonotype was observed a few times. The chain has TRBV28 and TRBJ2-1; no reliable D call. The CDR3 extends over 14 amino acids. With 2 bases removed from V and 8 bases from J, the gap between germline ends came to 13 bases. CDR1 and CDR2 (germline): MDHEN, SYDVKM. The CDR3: CASSLVRELDEQFF. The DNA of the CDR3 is TGTGCCAGCAGTTTAGTGCGCGAACTGGATGAGCAGTTCTTC.

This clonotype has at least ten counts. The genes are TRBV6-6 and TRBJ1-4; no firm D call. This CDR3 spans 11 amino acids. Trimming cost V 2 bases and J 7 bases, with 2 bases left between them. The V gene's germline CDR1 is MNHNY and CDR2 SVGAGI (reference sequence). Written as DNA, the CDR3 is TGTGCCAGCAGTTACGGTGAAAAACTGTTTTTT. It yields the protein CASSYGEKLFF.

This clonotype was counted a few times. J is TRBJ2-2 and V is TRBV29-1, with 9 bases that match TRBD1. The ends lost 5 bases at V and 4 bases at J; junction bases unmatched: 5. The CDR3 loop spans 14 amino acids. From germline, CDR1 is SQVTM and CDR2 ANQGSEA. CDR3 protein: CSVSDRGLTGELFF. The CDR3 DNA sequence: TGCAGCGTTTCGGACAGGGGACTCACCGGGGAGCTGTTTTTT.

In DNA, the CDR3 is TGTGCCAGCAGTTACGGAGGCAATGAAAAACTGTTTTTT. Residues: CASSYGGNEKLFF. V usage is TRBV6-5 and J usage is TRBJ1-4; D is unresolved. The germline V gene has CDR1 MNHEY and CDR2 SVGAGI. This CDR3 is 13 amino acids long. The V gene lost 2 bases and the J gene lost 5 bases, with 6 bases spanning the gap.

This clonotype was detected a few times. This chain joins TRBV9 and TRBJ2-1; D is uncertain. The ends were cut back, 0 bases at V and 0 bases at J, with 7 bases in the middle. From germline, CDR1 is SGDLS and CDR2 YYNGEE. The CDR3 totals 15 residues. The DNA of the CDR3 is TGTGCCAGCAGCGTAGACAGAGCCTCCTACAATGAGCAGTTCTTC. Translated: CASSVDRASYNEQFF.

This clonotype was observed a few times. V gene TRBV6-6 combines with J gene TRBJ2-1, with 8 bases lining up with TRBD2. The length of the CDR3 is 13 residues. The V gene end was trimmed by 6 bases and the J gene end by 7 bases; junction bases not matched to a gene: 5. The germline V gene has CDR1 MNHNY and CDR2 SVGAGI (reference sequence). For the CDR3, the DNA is TGTGCCAGCAGGCGGGGGGCAGGTAATGAGCAGTTCTTC. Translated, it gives CASRRGAGNEQFF.

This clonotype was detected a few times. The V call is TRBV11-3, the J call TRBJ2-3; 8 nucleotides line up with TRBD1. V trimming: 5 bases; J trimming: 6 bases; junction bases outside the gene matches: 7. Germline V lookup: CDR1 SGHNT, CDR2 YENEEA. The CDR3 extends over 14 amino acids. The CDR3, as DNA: TGTGCCAGCAGCCTCAGACAGGGGTTTGATACGCAGTATTTT. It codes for CASSLRQGFDTQYF.

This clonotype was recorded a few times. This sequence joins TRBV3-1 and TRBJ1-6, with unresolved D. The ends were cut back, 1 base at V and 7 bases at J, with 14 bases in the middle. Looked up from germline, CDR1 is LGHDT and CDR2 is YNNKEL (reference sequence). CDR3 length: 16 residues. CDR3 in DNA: TGTGCCAGCAGCCAAGGGACGGGTGGAAAAAATTCACCCCTCCACTTT. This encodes CASSQGTGGKNSPLHF.

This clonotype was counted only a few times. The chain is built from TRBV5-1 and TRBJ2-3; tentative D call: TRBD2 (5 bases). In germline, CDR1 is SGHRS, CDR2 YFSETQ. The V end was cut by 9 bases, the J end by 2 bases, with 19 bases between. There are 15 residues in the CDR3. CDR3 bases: TGCGCCACCACCGAGGGTCTCCGAAACACAGATACGCAGTATTTT. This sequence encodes CATTEGLRNTDTQYF.

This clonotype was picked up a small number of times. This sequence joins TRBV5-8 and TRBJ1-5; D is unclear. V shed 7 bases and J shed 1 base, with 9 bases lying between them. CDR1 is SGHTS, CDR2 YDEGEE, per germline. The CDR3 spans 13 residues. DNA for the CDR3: TGTGCCAGCGGGCGGCGGAGCAATCAGCCCCAGCATTTT. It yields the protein CASGRRSNQPQHF.

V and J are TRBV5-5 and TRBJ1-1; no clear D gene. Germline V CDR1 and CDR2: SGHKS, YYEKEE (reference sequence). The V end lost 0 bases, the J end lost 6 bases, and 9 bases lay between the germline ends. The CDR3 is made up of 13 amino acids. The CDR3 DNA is TGTGCCAGCAGCTTGGCCCAGCAAGCTGAAGCTTTCTTT. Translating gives CASSLAQQAEAFF.